A single sample is the source of the 3 T cell receptor beta chains below, sequenced in a study of CD8+ T cells in alopecia areata. The authors extracted RNA and reverse transcribed it into cDNA as the sequencing template. Using immunoSEQ multiplex PCR, the repertoire was profiled, and TCRdb retains in-frame clones only, with some absent. The sample has approximately 42,000 clones, under 70% seen once. The treatment is: oral pan-JAK inhibitor, 5-10 mg twice daily. This sample comprised CD8+ T cells sorted from blood, obtained at week 4, from a patient treated with tofacitinib. These receptors all come from a human donor with alopecia areata.

The rearrangement links TRBV13 to TRBJ2-4, with D possibly being TRBD2 (5 bases). This CDR3 comprises 15 residues. V was clipped by 6 bases and J by 1 base, with 13 bases between them. Germline V gene sequence: CDR1 PRHDT, CDR2 FYEKMQ (reference sequence). The CDR3 loop is CASSPPREAKNIQYF. CDR3 DNA sequence: TGTGCCAGCAGTCCCCCGAGGGAGGCCAAAAACATTCAGTACTTC.

The V and J genes are TRBV7-9 and TRBJ2-1, with D tentatively TRBD1 or TRBD2 (5 bases each). With 3 bases removed from V and 5 bases from J, the gap between germline ends came to 14 bases. Looked up from germline, CDR1 is SEHNR and CDR2 is FQNEAQ (reference sequence). The CDR3 has 15 residues. Written as DNA, the CDR3 is TGTGCCAGCAGCTTCGGGACGGGTGCGAACAATGAGCAGTTCTTC. It is translated as CASSFGTGANNEQFF.

V is TRBV5-6 and J is TRBJ2-1, with D unresolved. Germline CDR1 SGHDT, CDR2 YYEEEE. Trimming pared 0 bases from V and 3 bases from J, leaving 4 bases between. This CDR3 is 13 amino acids long. Here the CDR3 reads CASSLGFYNEQFF. The CDR3, as DNA: TGTGCCAGCAGCTTGGGGTTCTACAATGAGCAGTTCTTC. The whole variable domain, filled in from reference TRBV5-6 and TRBJ2-1, reads DAGVTQSPTHLIKTRGQQVTLRCSPKSGHDTVSWYQQALGQGPQFIFQYYEEEERQRGNFPDRFSGHQFPNYSSELNVNALLLGDSALYLCASSLGFYNEQFFGPGTRLTVL.